This T cell receptor beta chain was documented in a study of shared clonotypes between healthy human individuals (dated by TCRdb to 2020 to 2021). About the study as a whole: The cohort included three men and a couple of women between 18 and 49 years of age. For each donor, CD4 naive and CD4 memory were each given three plates, CD8 naive was given two plates, and CD8 memory was given one plate. To estimate repertoire size and how much clonotypes are shared between individuals, the study performed deep sequencing of blood TCR repertoires from roughly five healthy adults. Between about 0.9 and 9 billion PBMCs per donor were obtained by leukapheresis. Different laboratories and diverse techniques were used to prepare libraries and sequence TCR repertoires, to increase sequencing depth and limit assay-specific biases.

Donors were healthy HIV-negative adults with no recently reported acute infections or vaccinations. All donors were Caucasian adults living in Nashville, Tennessee, USA. Magnetic negative selection was used to enrich CD4+ T cells, after which naive cells were positively selected on CD45RA and the negative fraction became the memory subset. Blood was obtained by leukapheresis, after which PBMCs were separated by Ficoll-Histopaque density gradient centrifugation and cryopreserved in liquid nitrogen vapor phase. Purity and quantity of every magnetically sorted T cell population were checked by analytical flow cytometry. Genomic DNA was isolated from each sorted fraction and quantified by UV absorbance on a Nanodrop 2000c. Using the deep immunoSEQ assay, multiplex PCR amplified TCR CDR3 regions from genomic DNA. Extracted genomic DNA from each cell subset was distributed evenly across all wells of several immunoSEQ 96-well plates, and each plate was treated as a replicate. For sorted subsets, 150 to 250 ng of genomic DNA, equivalent to 25,000 to 35,000 T cell genomes, went into each replicate PCR. The purified libraries were quantified using a Qubit 3.0 fluorometer, sized with a Bioanalyzer 2100, and then quantified again using the KAPA Library Quantification kit. Each immunoSEQ 96-well plate was sequenced on its own single-read 150-cycle Illumina NextSeq 550 flow cell. For the original study's pipeline: Because only junctional sequences without quality scores were contained in the immunoSEQ output, filtering matching that applied to full-length reads could not be performed. To assign V/J genes and CDR3, sequences were annotated against IMGT germline references using PyIR, a Python wrapper for IgBLAST v1.9. Reads were filtered out if the reads had weak V/J assignments (E-value above 1e-6), no CDR3, stop codons, out-of-frame junctions, or ambiguous translated residues. A V3J clonotype was defined by an identical inferred V gene, J gene, and CDR3 amino acid sequence. Percentage overlap between repertoires was calculated by dividing the number of shared unique clonotypes by the size of the smaller repertoire. RTK rarefaction, the Chao1 estimator, and Recon v2.1 estimates of unobserved clonotypes were used to assess repertoire richness. For all TCRbeta clonotypes obtained by the gDNA method from a few donors, generation probabilities were computed with OLGA. Drawn from immuneACCESS, this table holds only the in-frame rearrangements with V and J called that TCRdb kept. Clones are partly lost; checked studies trace under half to an unresolved V gene and leave the rest unexplained. Clonal size and the V and J genes are those of that table, whereas D and trimming came from the DNA. The table for this sample lists 1,400,000 or so clones; approximately 98.5% of them were counted only once. Roughly 0.35% of the sample comes from the top ten.

The germline V gene provides CDR1 SGHRS and CDR2 YFSETQ. The V end loses 4 bases and the J end loses 6 bases, and a stretch of 10 bases separates them. From its cysteine to its phenylalanine, the CDR3 spans 13 amino acids. Solely the CDR3 DNA is kept, with 39 bases framed from the first base. General conclusions and limits of the study: Even with the large sequencing depth, rarefaction of the sorted-subset datasets indicated that sequencing was incomplete. Pairwise subsampling indicated that sequencing depth was expected to affect the degree of clonotype sharing among donors. Sharing across a few donors was observed for roughly 5.4% of naive CD4, 3.5% of naive CD8, 2% to 2.5% of memory CD4, and around 0.4% of memory CD8 clonotypes. The genetic and exposure-history diversity represented was limited by the small number of donors. Naive subsets generally had larger estimated clonotype richness than memory subsets did. Sampling was restricted to blood, and TCR repertoires in tissues likely differ from the TCR repertoires found in blood. Higher generation probabilities were observed for clonotypes shared by all four sorted-subset donors than for non-shared clonotypes.

Concerning this clone itself: The antigen this receptor binds is unknown. Per-base quality was not reported, and no clone a single base away is much larger than it.

This receptor was identified in a man aged 25 to 40 in good health. Input material: naive CD4+ T cells sorted from blood. Interpreted using the paper, the cell subset or site label stands for: CD45RA+ positively selected. The rearranged segments are TRBV5-1 and TRBJ2-2, with an unclear D gene assignment. The CDR3 region has the sequence CASSPATPGELFF. The DNA sequence is as follows: TGCGCCAGCAGCCCCGCGACGCCCGGGGAGCTGTTTTTT.